The next 5 T cell receptor beta chains were all read from a single sample in a study of blood T cell repertoires in COVID-19. TCRdb keeps only in-frame clones here, not all; method: immunoSEQ multiplex PCR. The sample includes 130,000 to 150,000 clones, roughly 79% of them seen just once. Sequencing input: peripheral blood. The receptors stem from a man over 45 with active or convalescent COVID-19.

The chain recombines TRBV7-3 with TRBJ2-5, with D tentatively TRBD2 (6 bases). This CDR3 comprises 13 residues. Germline CDR1 is SGHTA and CDR2 is FQGTGA. V shed 0 bases and J shed 4 bases, with 6 bases lying between them. The CDR3 is CASSLTGGETQYF. The CDR3 nucleotides are TGTGCCAGCAGCTTAACCGGGGGAGAGACCCAGTACTTC.

The chain recombines TRBV28 with TRBJ1-2; 10 bases align to TRBD1. CDR1 and CDR2 (germline): MDHEN, SYDVKM. CDR3 length equals 13 residues. The J segment lost 7 bases and the V segment lost 9 bases, leaving 8 bases of the junction unmatched. CDR3 in amino acids: CASRQGAYVGYTF. CDR3 in DNA: TGTGCCAGTCGACAGGGGGCGTATGTTGGCTACACCTTC.

This chain joins TRBV2 and TRBJ2-5, with 10 bases that match TRBD2. Unmatched junction bases numbered 6, after V lost 6 bases and J lost 2 bases. CDR1 SNHLY and CDR2 FYNNEI come from the germline V gene. The CDR3 spans 15 residues. The CDR3 bases are TGTGCCAGCAGGGCTAGCGGGAGTAGGCAAGAGACCCAGTACTTC. Residues: CASRASGSRQETQYF.

This clone was recorded only once. The chain recombines TRBV28 with TRBJ2-3; TRBD1 or TRBD2 may be the D gene (5 bases each). Trimming took off 10 bases at V and 4 bases at J, with 18 bases between the two ends. The CDR3 consists of 14 residues. Germline lookup yields CDR1 MDHEN and CDR2 SYDVKM. The CDR3 region is CATRGASRADTQYF. The DNA for the CDR3 is TGTGCCACCAGAGGGGCGAGCAGGGCAGATACGCAGTATTTT. The whole variable domain, filled in from reference TRBV28 and TRBJ2-3, reads DVKVTQSSRYLVKRTGEKVFLECVQDMDHENMFWYRQDPGLGLRLIYFSYDVKMKEKGDIPEGYSVSREKKERFSLILESASTNQTSMYLCATRGASRADTQYFGPGTRLTVL.

A few counts support this clone. The V gene is TRBV19, the J gene TRBJ2-1; 12 bases match TRBD1. The J segment lost 6 bases and the V segment lost 10 bases, leaving 7 bases of the junction unmatched. This CDR3 is 14 amino acids long. Per the germline V gene, CDR1 is LNHDA and CDR2 is SQIVND (reference sequence). The CDR3 nucleotides are TGTGCCACCATTCCGGGACAGGGGGCCAATGAGCAGTTCTTC. Encoded protein: CATIPGQGANEQFF.